The T cell receptor beta chain under discussion was sequenced for a study of blood T cell repertoires in COVID-19. Study-level information: The cDNA or gDNA used as material had been derived from T cells, B-cell-depleted T cells, or PBMCs.

In the original analysis: From reference gene primer amplification, estimates of nucleated cell counts were derived. Clones were read by immunoSEQ multiplex PCR, and TCRdb kept only the in-frame ones, dropping some. The V and J calls and clone size are taken from that table; D and trimming were inferred from the DNA. Here the sample spans about 480,000 clones, over 75% being singletons. The CDR3 is made up of 15 amino acids. With 5 bases clipped from V and 4 bases from J, the junction kept 5 bases outside the gene matches. Per the germline V gene, CDR1 is SGHTA and CDR2 is FQGNSA. Ages ranged from about 18 to 89 years, with residence in about 24 US areas. This clone appeared many times.

This rearrangement joins TRBV7-2 to TRBJ2-2, with 9 positions matching TRBD2. This clonotype was sampled from a woman aged 40 to 50 who had recovered from COVID-19. Source material: PBMCs or T cells enriched from blood (not recorded which). This CDR3 is CASSLGLASTGELFF. The CDR3 region has the DNA TGTGCCAGCAGCCTGGGACTAGCAAGCACCGGGGAGCTGTTTTTT.